The clone carrying this T cell receptor beta chain was counted between two and nine times. With constant-segment primers, 5'RACE yielded cDNA libraries of TCR alpha and TCR beta that carried sample barcodes and UMIs. TCRdb passed the 5' RACE reads through MiXCR, listing each CDR3 protein once. Seen here are approximately 270,000 distinct CDR3 sequences, about a sixth observed once, and the top ten hold approximately 25%. The sample originates from a study of T-cell memory formation after mild COVID-19. Study information: The TCR clusters were mostly specific to one donor.

CDR3 length: 15 residues. V lost 5 bases, J lost 0 bases, and 12 bases lay in between. CDR1 is SGHTA, CDR2 FQGTGA, per germline. The origin of this receptor is a young man who had mild COVID-19 (a few samples of this study predate the infection). Cell type and time point are not known. The rearrangement joins TRBV7-3 to TRBJ2-3, with D tentatively TRBD2 (6 bases). Sequencing used PBMCs or a T cell subset sorted from them (not recorded which). The DNA for the CDR3 is TGTGCCAGCAGCCGTGGGGGGTGGAGCACAGATACGCAGTATTTT. Its protein product is CASSRGGWSTDTQYF. Variable domain in full (rest from reference TRBV7-3 and TRBJ2-3): GAGVSQTPSNKVTEKGKYVELRCDPISGHTALYWYRQSLGQGPEFLIYFQGTGAADDSGLPNDRFFAVRPEGSVSTLKIQRTERGDSAVYLCASSRGGWSTDTQYFGPGTRLTVL.